The entry that follows covers one T cell receptor (beta chain) sequence. What it binds is not known. Vbeta (60) and Jbeta (13) primers were used in the PCR. Measured with immunoSEQ multiplex PCR; TCRdb has only the in-frame clones, and not every one. The table has roughly 49,000 clones, roughly 81% seen once; the top ten hold around 2.9%. This specimen belongs to a study of cytomegalovirus exposure and HLA in healthy donors. General observations from the study: A later analysis found most CMV-associated TCR beta chains apparently HLA-restricted. Roughly uniform sequencing depth across donors was assumed, possibly incorrectly. Reported performance of the classifier showed diagnosis of cytomegalovirus status with high specificity and sensitivity.

CDR3 size: 13 residues. Germline V gene data show CDR1 as MDHEN and CDR2 as SYDVKM. Trimming stripped 2 bases from V and 3 bases from J, with 8 bases between. Source material: PBMCs. The V and J genes are TRBV28 and TRBJ2-7, with a tentative D call TRBD2 (5 bases). The TCR sequence derives from a middle-aged woman in good health and CMV-seropositive. Written as DNA, the CDR3 is TGTGCCAGCAGTTTACCTGAGGGCTACGAGCAGTACTTC. It encodes CASSLPEGYEQYF.